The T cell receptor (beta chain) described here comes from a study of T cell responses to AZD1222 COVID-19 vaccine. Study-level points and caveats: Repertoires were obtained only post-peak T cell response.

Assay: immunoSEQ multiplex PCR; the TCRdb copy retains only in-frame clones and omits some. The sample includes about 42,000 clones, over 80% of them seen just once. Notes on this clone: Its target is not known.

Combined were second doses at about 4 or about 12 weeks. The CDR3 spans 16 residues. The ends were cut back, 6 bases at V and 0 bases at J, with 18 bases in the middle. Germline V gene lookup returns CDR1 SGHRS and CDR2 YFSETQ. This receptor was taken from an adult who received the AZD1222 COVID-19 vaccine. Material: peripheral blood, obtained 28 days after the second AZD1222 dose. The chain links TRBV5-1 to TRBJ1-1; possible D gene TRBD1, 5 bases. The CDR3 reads CASTRIQGLMNTEAFF. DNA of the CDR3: TGCGCCAGCACACGCATCCAGGGCTTAATGAACACTGAAGCTTTCTTT.